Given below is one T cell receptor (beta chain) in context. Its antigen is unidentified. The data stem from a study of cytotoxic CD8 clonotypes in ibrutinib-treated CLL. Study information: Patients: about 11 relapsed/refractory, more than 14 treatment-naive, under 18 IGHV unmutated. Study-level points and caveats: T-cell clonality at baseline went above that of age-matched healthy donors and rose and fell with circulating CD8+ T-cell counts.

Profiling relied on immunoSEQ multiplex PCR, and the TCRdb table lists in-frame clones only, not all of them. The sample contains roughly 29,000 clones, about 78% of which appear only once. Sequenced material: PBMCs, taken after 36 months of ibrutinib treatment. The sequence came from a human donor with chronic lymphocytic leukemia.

The CDR3 DNA is TGCAGCGTTGGGGGGCAGGGACTGATAGCTTTCTTT. Translation: CSVGGQGLIAFF. The gene calls are TRBV29-1 and TRBJ1-1, with D possibly matching TRBD1 (6 bases). Trimming took 4 bases from V and 10 from J, leaving 16 bases between them. The germline V gene has CDR1 SQVTM and CDR2 ANQGSEA. The CDR3 runs 12 residues.